This TCR beta chain is drawn from a study of T-cell memory formation after mild COVID-19. TCRdb passed the 5' RACE reads through MiXCR, listing each CDR3 protein once. The table shows around 310,000 distinct CDR3 sequences, with more than 15% occurring only once. V was shortened by 0 bases and J by 4 bases, with 13 bases between the two germline ends. This CDR3 is built from 15 residues. Germline loops: CDR1 LGHDT, CDR2 YNNKEL (reference sequence). The sample consisted of PBMCs or a T cell subset sorted from them (not recorded which). V is TRBV3-1 and J is TRBJ2-7; maybe TRBD2 (5 bases). This clonotype was obtained from a man younger than 35 who had mild COVID-19 (a few samples of this study predate the infection). Cell type and time point are not known. DNA for the CDR3: TGTGCCAGCAGCCAAGATTCGGGGAAATCGTACGAGCAGTACTTC. Encoded protein: CASSQDSGKSYEQYF.